This entry describes one TCR beta chain. Its antigen remains unidentified. The data were taken from a study of graft-versus-host responses after intestinal transplantation. Overall study: Tacrolimus and steroids were given for three to four years to all recipients after anti-thymocyte globulin induction. The study, taken as a whole, reports: Declining HvG levels early post-transplant were linked to peak circulating GvH clone levels. Where graft-donor T cell macrochimerism was present, patients had high graft-versus-host to host-versus-graft clonal ratios in allografts. Recipient marrow showed GvH clones, some seen first in ileum or blood.

The protocol was immunoSEQ multiplex PCR, while the TCRdb copy is restricted to in-frame clones and leaves out a portion. The sample includes over 10,000 clones, roughly 86% seen only once; the top ten take more than 20%. CDR1 and CDR2 (germline): SEHNR, FQNEAQ (reference sequence). This CDR3 spans 14 amino acids. After removal of 6 bases from V and 6 bases from J, the junction contained 3 bases not matched to a gene. The input for sequencing was PBMCs, taken after intestinal transplantation. The sequence derives from a human patient who received an intestinal transplant, so some T cells may come from the graft donor. The rearrangement joins TRBV7-9 to TRBJ2-1; 12 nucleotides match TRBD2. The CDR3 sequence is CASSKLAGGNEQFF. The CDR3 bases are TGTGCCAGCAGTAAACTAGCGGGAGGCAATGAGCAGTTCTTC.